Each of the 29 T cell receptor beta chains below was sequenced from the same sample in a study of a mutant IDH1 vaccine in newly diagnosed glioma. Clones were read by immunoSEQ multiplex PCR, and TCRdb kept only the in-frame ones, dropping some. The sample has 34,000 or so clones, roughly 77% seen once. Specified time point: week 35, safety follow-up. Vaccination used 300 ug of mutant IDH1 20-mer peptide per dose, with topical imiquimod. Antigen specificity for these receptors is unknown. Sample: PBMCs, taken from a glioma patient whose treatment included an IDH1 peptide vaccine. These receptors originate from a man under 40 with glioma.

The CDR3 region is CASSVGNTEAFF. The CDR3 DNA reads as TGCGCCAGCAGTGTCGGGAACACTGAAGCTTTCTTT. This sequence joins TRBV10-1 and TRBJ1-1; D not certain. This CDR3 spans 12 amino acids. The V end was cut by 4 bases, the J end by 1 base, with 4 bases between. Germline CDR1 and CDR2: WNHNN and SYGVQD (reference sequence).

This clone appeared once. V is TRBV13 and J is TRBJ2-5; D uncertain. The V gene's germline CDR1 is PRHDT and CDR2 FYEKMQ (reference sequence). This CDR3 comprises 14 residues. V was clipped by 2 bases and J by 5 bases, with 12 bases between them. The CDR3 is CASSLRQLSETQYF. The CDR3 DNA reads as TGTGCCAGCAGCTTACGGCAGTTATCGGAGACCCAGTACTTC.

The V call is TRBV9, the J call TRBJ1-1; no definite D call. Germline assignment: CDR1 SGDLS and CDR2 YYNGEE. The CDR3 contains 14 residues. Trimming shortened V by 2 bases and J by 1 base, and 9 bases separated the two germline ends. The CDR3 loop is CASSVRPENTEAFF. In DNA form, the CDR3 reads TGTGCCAGCAGCGTTAGGCCAGAGAACACTGAAGCTTTCTTT.

The J gene is TRBJ1-2, the V gene TRBV6-4, with D tentatively TRBD1 (5 bases). V dropped 0 bases and J dropped 7 bases, with 9 bases sitting between them. The CDR3 sequence is 13 residues long. CDR1 is MRHNA and CDR2 is SNTAGT in the germline V gene. Here the CDR3 reads CASSDSPGTGYTF. As DNA, the CDR3 is TGTGCCAGCAGTGACTCGCCGGGGACTGGCTACACCTTC.

In regard to this clone: At one of its ends the junction is not consistent with the germline gene, which may arise from a read error. The chain links TRBV27 to TRBJ2-7, with 10 bases fitting TRBD2. There are 10 residues in the CDR3. Germline CDR1 reads MNHEY; CDR2 reads SMNVEV (reference sequence). The DNA for the CDR3 is TGCTCTAGCGGGAGTTACGAGCAGTACTTC. Its protein product is CSSGSYEQYF.

The CDR3 region is CASSPPSGGGEQYF. The CDR3 DNA reads TGTGCCAGCAGCCCGCCTAGCGGGGGCGGCGAGCAGTACTTC. The V gene is TRBV9, the J gene TRBJ2-7; 10 bases match TRBD2. J gave up 6 bases and V 4 bases, and 7 bases lay outside the gene matches. CDR1 is SGDLS, CDR2 YYNGEE, per germline. The CDR3 has 14 residues.

This clone appeared once. The chain employs TRBV6-5 and TRBJ2-3; D might be TRBD2 (6 bases). Germline CDR1 is MNHEY and CDR2 is SVGAGI. V was shortened by 0 bases and J by 8 bases, with 15 bases between the two germline ends. This CDR3 contains 15 residues. DNA for the CDR3: TGTGCCAGCAGTTACTCATGGGCGTACGGGGGTACGCAGTATTTT. Translation gives CASSYSWAYGGTQYF.

The chain combines TRBV11-3 with TRBJ2-1; 7 bases fit TRBD1. The CDR3 length is 15 residues. The germline gives CDR1 SGHNT, CDR2 YENEEA. J gave up 2 bases and V 2 bases, and 3 bases lay outside the gene matches. The CDR3 coding sequence is TGTGCCAGCAGCTTATCGGGACAGCCCTACAATGAGCAGTTCTTC. This codes for CASSLSGQPYNEQFF.

In this sample, this clone turned up a few times. The chain joins TRBV5-6 to TRBJ1-2; D unclear. Trimming pared 6 bases from V and 0 bases from J, leaving 15 bases between. Germline CDR1 and CDR2: SGHDT and YYEEEE. The CDR3 has 15 residues. Written as DNA, the CDR3 is TGTGCCAGCATTAGCCCCGGAAGAGCTAACTATGGCTACACCTTC. Residues: CASISPGRANYGYTF.

The V gene is TRBV7-9, the J gene TRBJ1-1, with D unresolved. There are 13 residues in the CDR3. Trimming pared 3 bases from V and 5 bases from J, leaving 10 bases between. Germline loops: CDR1 SEHNR, CDR2 FQNEAQ (reference sequence). The CDR3, as DNA: TGTGCCAGCAGCTTTCCACGAGCTACTGAAGCTTTCTTT. Its protein is CASSFPRATEAFF.

The chain recombines TRBV28 with TRBJ1-1, with 8 bases aligning to TRBD1. V lost 5 bases and J lost 5; bases outside the gene matches: 10. Germline-derived CDR1 and CDR2 are MDHEN and SYDVKM. This CDR3 has 15 amino acids. Here the CDR3 reads CASSLRTGRGTEAFF. CDR3 bases: TGTGCCAGCAGTCTCCGGACAGGGAGGGGTACTGAAGCTTTCTTT.

This rearrangement joins TRBV27 to TRBJ2-7; 9 nucleotides align to TRBD2. The V gene's germline CDR1 is MNHEY and CDR2 SMNVEV (reference sequence). This CDR3 has 15 amino acids. V gave up 2 bases and J gave up 4 bases; unmatched junction bases: 6. CDR3: CASSLRVLAGYEQYF. In DNA, the CDR3 is TGTGCCAGCAGTTTAAGGGTACTAGCGGGTTACGAGCAGTACTTC.

This chain's CDR3 is CASSERGVGTEAFF. CDR3 nucleotide sequence: TGTGCCAGCAGTGAAAGGGGGGTGGGCACTGAAGCTTTCTTT. The genes are TRBV6-1 and TRBJ1-1; TRBD1 might be the D (6 bases). V was trimmed by 2 bases and J by 4 bases, leaving 11 bases between them. The length of the CDR3 is 14 residues. Germline-derived CDR1 and CDR2 are MNHNS and SASEGT.

The V and J genes are TRBV6-1 and TRBJ1-2; no definite D call. Trimming removed 0 bases at V and 1 base at J, with 12 bases between. CDR1 and CDR2 (germline): MNHNS, SASEGT. CDR3 length: 16 residues. In DNA form, the CDR3 reads TGTGCCAGCAGTGAAGCGCTTAGACAACTTAACTATGGCTACACCTTC. This sequence encodes CASSEALRQLNYGYTF.

The chain links TRBV15 to TRBJ1-1; D is uncertain. Germline assignment: CDR1 LNHNV and CDR2 YYDKDF (reference sequence). The CDR3 loop spans 16 amino acids. Deletions cut 0 bases from V and 1 base from J, with 12 bases between. CDR3 region: CATSRDQVGWNTEAFF. The CDR3 DNA follows: TGTGCCACCAGCAGAGATCAAGTGGGCTGGAACACTGAAGCTTTCTTT.

The gene calls are TRBV6-1 and TRBJ1-5, with 7 nucleotides matching TRBD1. Germline V gene data show CDR1 as MNHNS and CDR2 as SASEGT. Trimming removed 3 bases from V and 3 bases from J; junction bases left unmatched: 8. The CDR3 loop spans 16 amino acids. The CDR3 here is CASSDEPTGTNQPQHF. The CDR3 DNA sequence: TGTGCCAGCAGTGATGAGCCGACAGGGACCAATCAGCCCCAGCATTTT.

This rearrangement joins TRBV6-1 to TRBJ1-1, with D hard to call. The CDR3 is 14 residues long. Trimming removed 4 bases at V and 0 bases at J, with 9 bases between. Germline V gives CDR1 MNHNS, CDR2 SASEGT. The chain's CDR3 is CASSGGALNTEAFF. The CDR3 DNA is TGTGCCAGCAGTGGGGGAGCCCTGAACACTGAAGCTTTCTTT.

The chain uses TRBV2 and TRBJ1-2; unclear D gene. The V and J ends lost 3 bases and 6 bases respectively, with 11 bases between them. The CDR3 is 13 amino acids. Germline lookup yields CDR1 SNHLY and CDR2 FYNNEI. CDR3 DNA sequence: TGTGCCAGCAGTGATAGAGGGTTCGATGGCTACACCTTC. Its translation is CASSDRGFDGYTF.

The chain uses TRBV9 and TRBJ2-6; no reliable D call. Trimming shortened V by 4 bases and J by 0 bases, and 5 bases separated the two germline ends. CDR1 and CDR2 from the germline V gene are SGDLS and YYNGEE. CDR3 length: 14 amino acids. The CDR3 DNA follows: TGTGCCAGCAGCCCCTTCTCTGGGGCCAACGTCCTGACTTTC. Protein sequence: CASSPFSGANVLTF.

V is TRBV6-4 and J is TRBJ2-3; TRBD2 matches 7 bases. Germline CDR1 is MRHNA and CDR2 is SNTAGT. This CDR3 has 15 amino acids. V lost 0 bases to trimming and J lost 5 bases; unmatched junction nucleotides: 5. The CDR3, as DNA: TGTGCCAGCAGTGACTCGGCGGGAGCGGTAGATACGCAGTATTTT. As protein: CASSDSAGAVDTQYF.

This chain connects TRBV30 to TRBJ2-7; D ambiguous. CDR3 length: 12 residues. Per germline, CDR1 GTSNPN and CDR2 SVGIG (reference sequence). Trimming left V 5 bases short and J 5 bases short, with 13 bases between. CDR3 region: CAWVNSGNEQYF. The CDR3 region has the DNA TGTGCCTGGGTGAACAGTGGAAACGAGCAGTACTTC.

V gene TRBV11-1 combines with J gene TRBJ1-1; D call uncertain. Germline lookup yields CDR1 SGHAT and CDR2 FQDESV (reference sequence). Trimming removed 2 bases from V and 1 base from J, with 11 bases in between. The CDR3 runs 15 residues. Here the CDR3 DNA reads TGTGCCAGCAGCTTATATGGTCAAAAGAACACTGAAGCTTTCTTT. It encodes CASSLYGQKNTEAFF. Full variable domain (remainder filled in from reference TRBV11-1 and TRBJ1-1): EAEVAQSPRYKITEKSQAVAFWCDPISGHATLYWYRQILGQGPELLVQFQDESVVDDSQLPKDRFSAERLKGVDSTLKIQPAELGDSAMYLCASSLYGQKNTEAFFGQGTRLTVV.

The chain uses TRBV10-3 and TRBJ1-1; D is perhaps TRBD1 (6 bases). V lost 5 bases to trimming and J lost 1 base, with 8 bases between them. The CDR3 has 13 residues. Germline V CDR1 and CDR2: ENHRY, SYGVKD. The CDR3 bases are TGTGCCATCAGTAGGACAGAGAACACTGAAGCTTTCTTT. This codes for CAISRTENTEAFF.

This chain connects TRBV14 to TRBJ1-2; a weak D match, TRBD1 (5 bases). CDR3 length: 15 amino acids. The V end lost 1 base, the J end lost 3 bases, and 12 bases lay between the germline ends. The V gene's germline CDR1 is SGHDN and CDR2 FVKESK. CDR3 sequence (DNA): TGTGCCAGCAGCCAAGGACAGAATCTCTACTATGGCTACACCTTC. Protein: CASSQGQNLYYGYTF. Based on the CDR3 plus reference TRBV14 and TRBJ1-2, the full variable domain is EAGVTQFPSHSVIEKGQTVTLRCDPISGHDNLYWYRRVMGKEIKFLLHFVKESKQDESGMPNNRFLAERTGGTYSTLKVQPAELEDSGVYFCASSQGQNLYYGYTFGSGTRLTVV.

The chain combines TRBV2 with TRBJ1-1; a possible D gene is TRBD1 (6 bases). CDR3 length: 15 residues. In germline, CDR1 is SNHLY, CDR2 FYNNEI. Trimming took 2 bases from V and 3 from J, leaving 13 bases between them. The CDR3 spells CASSESDSDDTEAFF. The CDR3 DNA follows: TGTGCCAGCAGTGAATCGGACAGTGATGACACTGAAGCTTTCTTT.

V and J are TRBV6-1 and TRBJ1-2, with a tentative D call TRBD1 (6 bases). This CDR3 comprises 15 residues. Germline assignment: CDR1 MNHNS and CDR2 SASEGT. The V end was cut by 2 bases, the J end by 8 bases, with 18 bases between. For the CDR3, the DNA is TGTGCCAGCAGTGAAAATTTAGGGGGAAAAACCGGCTACACCTTC. Protein: CASSENLGGKTGYTF.

The rearrangement links TRBV10-3 to TRBJ1-6; a weak D match, TRBD1 (5 bases). V lost 4 bases and J 8 bases, leaving 12 bases between the germline ends. Looked up from germline, CDR1 is ENHRY and CDR2 is SYGVKD. CDR3 length: 14 residues. CDR3 nucleotides: TGTGCCATCAGTGGTCAGGGTAGTGATTCACCCCTCCACTTT. This codes for CAISGQGSDSPLHF.

With respect to this clone: One end of the junction varies from germline; a read error may be responsible. V usage is TRBV9 and J usage is TRBJ1-5, with 11 bases aligning to TRBD1. The CDR3 consists of 15 residues. In germline, CDR1 is SGDLS, CDR2 YYNGEE. The CDR3 nucleotides read TGTGCCAGCAGCGTAGGGACAGGGGGCAAACAGCCCCAGCATTTT. This codes for CASSVGTGGKQPQHF.

The rearrangement uses TRBV19 and TRBJ1-3; D not certain. V lost 5 bases to trimming and J lost 0 bases, with 8 bases between them. The CDR3 is 14 amino acids. CDR1 and CDR2 from the germline V gene are LNHDA and SQIVND (reference sequence). The CDR3 loop reads CASSDVASGNTIYF. In nucleotides, the CDR3 is TGTGCCAGTAGTGATGTGGCCTCTGGAAACACCATATATTTT.